Presented here are 10 T cell receptor beta chains from one specimen sequenced in a study of blood T cell repertoires in COVID-19. The protocol was immunoSEQ multiplex PCR, while the TCRdb copy is restricted to in-frame clones and leaves out a portion. The repertoire holds 180,000 or so clones, 70% to 80% seen once, with 8.5% to 10% in the top ten. The sample taken for sequencing was peripheral blood. These receptors all stem from a woman in her forties or fifties with active or convalescent COVID-19.

The genes are TRBV4-3 and TRBJ1-2; TRBD1 is a possible D gene (6 bases). Trimming stripped 3 bases from V and 6 bases from J, with 17 bases between. Germline assignment: CDR1 LGHNA and CDR2 YSLEER. This CDR3 has 15 amino acids. The CDR3 nucleotides read TGCGCCAGCAGCCATATCGACAGGCCTCCGGATGGCTACACCTTC. Protein: CASSHIDRPPDGYTF.

V and J are TRBV7-9 and TRBJ1-2; no clear D gene. The CDR3 is 14 residues long. Germline values: CDR1 SEHNR, CDR2 FQNEAQ (reference sequence). Trimming pared 5 bases from V and 4 bases from J, leaving 14 bases between. The CDR3 loop is CASSVSGQAYGYTF. CDR3 sequence (DNA): TGTGCCAGCAGCGTTAGTGGGCAGGCCTATGGCTACACCTTC.

This sequence joins TRBV19 and TRBJ1-1, with 10 bases identical to TRBD1. This CDR3 comprises 15 residues. Germline CDR1 and CDR2: LNHDA and SQIVND (reference sequence). J gave up 6 bases and V 9 bases, and 13 bases lay outside the gene matches. The CDR3 DNA is TGTGCCAGCCATGGGGCGGGGACAGGGGAGGCTGAAGCTTTCTTT. Protein product: CASHGAGTGEAEAFF. Full variable domain (outside the CDR3, taken from reference TRBV19 and TRBJ1-1): DGGITQSPKYLFRKEGQNVTLSCEQNLNHDAMYWYRQDPGQGLRLIYYSQIVNDFQKGDIAEGYSVSREKKESFPLTVTSAQKNPTAFYLCASHGAGTGEAEAFFGQGTRLTVV.

The J gene is TRBJ1-1, the V gene TRBV7-9; 7 bases agree with TRBD1. CDR1 and CDR2 (germline): SEHNR, FQNEAQ (reference sequence). V dropped 6 bases and J dropped 2; count of bases not matched to a gene: 12. CDR3 length: 16 residues. This chain's CDR3 is CASRHLRGGGNTEAFF. The CDR3 nucleotides are TGTGCCAGCAGGCACCTGAGAGGGGGCGGAAACACTGAAGCTTTCTTT.

The chain joins TRBV5-1 to TRBJ2-7; TRBD2 aligns across 8 bases. Germline V gene lookup returns CDR1 SGHRS and CDR2 YFSETQ. This CDR3 comprises 14 residues. The junction had 6 bases not matched to a gene; V was cut back by 4 bases and J by 3 bases. CDR3 residues: CASSKAGDSYEQYF. CDR3 DNA sequence: TGCGCCAGCAGCAAAGCGGGAGACAGCTACGAGCAGTACTTC.

The chain links TRBV11-2 to TRBJ2-2; weak D call: TRBD1 (6 bases). Germline CDR1 is SGHAT and CDR2 is FQNNGV. There are 14 residues in the CDR3. Trimming removed 1 base at V and 6 bases at J, with 9 bases between. The CDR3: CASSLGTGPGELFF. DNA of the CDR3: TGTGCCAGCAGCTTAGGTACAGGGCCCGGGGAGCTGTTTTTT.

The genes are TRBV3-1 (or the pseudogene TRBV3-2) and TRBJ2-7; 11 nucleotides agree with TRBD2. With V trimmed by 4 bases and J by 5 bases, 7 bases remained unmatched. The CDR3 is 15 residues long. Germline V gives CDR1 LGHDT, CDR2 YNNKEL (reference sequence). The CDR3 sequence: CASSRGLAVRDEQYF. The CDR3 coding sequence is TGTGCCAGCAGCCGGGGACTAGCGGTCCGAGACGAGCAGTACTTC.

CDR3 sequence (DNA): TGTGCCTGGAGTGTCACTTTGTCCGGAAACACCATATATTTT. Amino acids: CAWSVTLSGNTIYF. The chain combines TRBV30 with TRBJ1-3; D gene ambiguous. CDR3 length: 14 amino acids. V was cut by 0 bases and J by 4 bases, with 10 bases left in between. Germline values: CDR1 GTSNPN, CDR2 SVGIG (reference sequence).

In nucleotides, the CDR3 is TGTGCCAGCAGCTTGGGGGGACAGGGAGGAGACGAGCAGTACTTC. This codes for CASSLGGQGGDEQYF. This chain uses TRBV5-6 with TRBJ2-7; 9 nucleotides align to TRBD1. CDR3 size: 15 residues. The germline V gene has CDR1 SGHDT and CDR2 YYEEEE. V was clipped by 0 bases and J by 5 bases; unmatched bases: 6.

This clone was seen a handful of times. J is TRBJ1-1 and V is TRBV10-3, with D perhaps TRBD1 (5 bases). The CDR3 contains 15 residues. V was shortened by 2 bases and J by 2 bases, with 12 bases between the two germline ends. CDR1 ENHRY and CDR2 SYGVKD come from the germline V gene. The chain's CDR3 is CAISENAGLNTEAFF. DNA of the CDR3: TGTGCCATCAGTGAGAACGCAGGGCTTAACACTGAAGCTTTCTTT.